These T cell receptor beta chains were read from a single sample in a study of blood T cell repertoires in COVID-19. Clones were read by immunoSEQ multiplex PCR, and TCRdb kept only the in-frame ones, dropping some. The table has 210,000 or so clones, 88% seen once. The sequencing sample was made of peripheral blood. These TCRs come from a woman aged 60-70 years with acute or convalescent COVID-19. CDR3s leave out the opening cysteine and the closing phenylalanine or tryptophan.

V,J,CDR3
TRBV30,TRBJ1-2,AWAPAAGYGYT
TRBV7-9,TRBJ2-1,ASSLGRGASYNEQF
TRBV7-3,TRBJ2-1,ASSLSGGPKQF
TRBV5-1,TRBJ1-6,ASSLDGQGRPLH
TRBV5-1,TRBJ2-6,ASSLGGQIKYSGANVLT
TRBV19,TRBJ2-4,ASTSGRTLAKNIQY
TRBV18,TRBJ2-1,ASSQGLAGGISYNEQF
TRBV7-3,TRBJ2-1,ASSLRLAGLNEQF
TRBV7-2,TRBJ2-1,ASSLTGGQAEQF
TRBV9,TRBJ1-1,ASSVAGGASTEAF
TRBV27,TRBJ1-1,ASSLRGTGEAAF
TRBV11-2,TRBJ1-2,ASTLDSGGDGYT
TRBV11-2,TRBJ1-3,ASSLGDRGSGNTIY
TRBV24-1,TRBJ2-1,ATSTGGGKNEQF